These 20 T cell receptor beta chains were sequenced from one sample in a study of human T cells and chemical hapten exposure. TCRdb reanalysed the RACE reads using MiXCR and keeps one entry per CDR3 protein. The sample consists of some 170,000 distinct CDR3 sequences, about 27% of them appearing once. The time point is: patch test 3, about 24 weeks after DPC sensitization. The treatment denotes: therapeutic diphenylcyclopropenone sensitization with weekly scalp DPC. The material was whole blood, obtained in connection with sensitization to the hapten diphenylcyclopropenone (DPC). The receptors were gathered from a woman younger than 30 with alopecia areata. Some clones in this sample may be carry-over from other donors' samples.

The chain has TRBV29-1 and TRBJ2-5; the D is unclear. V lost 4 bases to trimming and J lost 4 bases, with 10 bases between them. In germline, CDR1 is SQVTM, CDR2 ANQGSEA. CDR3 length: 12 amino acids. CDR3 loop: CSVGVGSETQYF. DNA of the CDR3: TGCAGCGTTGGGGTCGGGTCAGAGACCCAGTACTTC. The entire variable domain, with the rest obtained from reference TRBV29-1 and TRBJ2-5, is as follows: SAVISQKPSRDICQRGTSLTIQCQVDSQVTMMFWYRQQPGQSLTLIATANQGSEATYESGFVIDKFPISRPNLTFSTLTVSNMSPEDSSIYLCSVGVGSETQYFGPGTRLLVL.

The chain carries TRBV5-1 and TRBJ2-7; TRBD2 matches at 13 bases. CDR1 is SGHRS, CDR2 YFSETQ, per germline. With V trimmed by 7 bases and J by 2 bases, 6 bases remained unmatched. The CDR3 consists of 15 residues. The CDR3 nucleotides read TGCGCCAGCGGCCCGACTAGCGGGGGGACCTACGAGCAGTACTTC. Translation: CASGPTSGGTYEQYF.

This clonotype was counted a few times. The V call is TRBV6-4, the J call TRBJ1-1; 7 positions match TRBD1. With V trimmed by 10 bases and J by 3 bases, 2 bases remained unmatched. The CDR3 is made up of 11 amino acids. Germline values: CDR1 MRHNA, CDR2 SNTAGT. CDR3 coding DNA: TGTGCCATAACAGGGGACACTGAAGCTTTCTTT. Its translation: CAITGDTEAFF.

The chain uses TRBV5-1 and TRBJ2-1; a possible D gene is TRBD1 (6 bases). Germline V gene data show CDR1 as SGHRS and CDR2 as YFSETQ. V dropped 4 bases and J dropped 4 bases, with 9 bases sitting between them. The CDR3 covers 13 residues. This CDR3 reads CASSPQGYNEQFF. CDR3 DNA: TGCGCCAGCAGCCCACAGGGTTACAATGAGCAGTTCTTC.

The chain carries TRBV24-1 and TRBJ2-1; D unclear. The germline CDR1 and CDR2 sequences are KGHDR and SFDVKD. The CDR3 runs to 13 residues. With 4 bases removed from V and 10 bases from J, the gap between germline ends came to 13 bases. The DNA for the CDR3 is TGTGCCACCAGTGACCGTAGAGAGTGGGAGCAGTTCTTC. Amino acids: CATSDRREWEQFF.

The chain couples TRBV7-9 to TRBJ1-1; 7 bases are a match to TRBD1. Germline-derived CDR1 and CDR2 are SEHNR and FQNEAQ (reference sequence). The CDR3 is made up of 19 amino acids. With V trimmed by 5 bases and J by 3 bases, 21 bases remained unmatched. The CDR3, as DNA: TGTGCCAGCAGCCCTATCCCAGGCCGGACAGGAGGGGGACACACTGAAGCTTTCTTT. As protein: CASSPIPGRTGGGHTEAFF.

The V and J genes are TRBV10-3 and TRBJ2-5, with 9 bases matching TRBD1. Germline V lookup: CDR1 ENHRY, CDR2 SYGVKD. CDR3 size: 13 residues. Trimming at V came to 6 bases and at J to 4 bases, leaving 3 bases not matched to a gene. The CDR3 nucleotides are TGTGCCATCAGCCCGGACAGGGGAGAGACCCAGTACTTC. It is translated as CAISPDRGETQYF.

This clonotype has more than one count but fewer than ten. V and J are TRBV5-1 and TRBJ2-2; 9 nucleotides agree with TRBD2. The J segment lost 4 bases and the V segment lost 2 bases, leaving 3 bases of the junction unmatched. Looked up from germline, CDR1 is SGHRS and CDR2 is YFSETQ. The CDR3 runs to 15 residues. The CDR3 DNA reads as TGCGCCAGCAGCTTAGCGGGAGGAGGCACCGGGGAGCTGTTTTTT. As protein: CASSLAGGGTGELFF.

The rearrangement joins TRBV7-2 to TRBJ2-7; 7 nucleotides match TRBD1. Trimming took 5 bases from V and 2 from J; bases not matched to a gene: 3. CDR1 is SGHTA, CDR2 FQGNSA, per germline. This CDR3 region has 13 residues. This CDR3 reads CASSTDRAYEQYF. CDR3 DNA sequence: TGTGCCAGCAGCACTGACAGGGCCTACGAGCAGTACTTC.

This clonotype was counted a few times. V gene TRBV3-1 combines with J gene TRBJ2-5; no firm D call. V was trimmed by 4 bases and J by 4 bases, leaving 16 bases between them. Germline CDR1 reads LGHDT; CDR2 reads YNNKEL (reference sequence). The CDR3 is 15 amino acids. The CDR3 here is CASSRRARKGETQYF. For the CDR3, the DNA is TGTGCCAGCAGCCGTCGAGCTAGAAAGGGAGAGACCCAGTACTTC.

CDR3 amino acids: CASSRGQGANNEQFF. CDR3 coding DNA: TGTGCCAGCAGCCGGGGACAGGGGGCTAACAATGAGCAGTTCTTC. J is TRBJ2-1 and V is TRBV27; TRBD1 agrees at 12 bases. Unmatched junction bases numbered 5, after V lost 6 bases and J lost 5 bases. The CDR3 runs to 15 residues. Germline-derived CDR1 and CDR2 are MNHEY and SMNVEV (reference sequence).

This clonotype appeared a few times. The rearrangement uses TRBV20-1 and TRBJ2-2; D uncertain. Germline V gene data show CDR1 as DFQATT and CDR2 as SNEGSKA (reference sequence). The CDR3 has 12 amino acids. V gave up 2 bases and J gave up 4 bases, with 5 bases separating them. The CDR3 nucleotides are TGCAGTGCTAGATGGGGCACCGGGGAGCTGTTTTTT. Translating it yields CSARWGTGELFF.

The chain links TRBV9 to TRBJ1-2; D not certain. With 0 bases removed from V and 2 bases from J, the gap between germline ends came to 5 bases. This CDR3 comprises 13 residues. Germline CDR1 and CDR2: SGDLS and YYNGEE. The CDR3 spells CASSVGTNYGYTF. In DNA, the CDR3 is TGTGCCAGCAGCGTAGGAACGAACTATGGCTACACCTTC. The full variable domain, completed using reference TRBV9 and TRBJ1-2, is DSGVTQTPKHLITATGQRVTLRCSPRSGDLSVYWYQQSLDQGLQFLIQYYNGEERAKGNILERFSAQQFPDLHSELNLSSLELGDSALYFCASSVGTNYGYTFGSGTRLTVV.

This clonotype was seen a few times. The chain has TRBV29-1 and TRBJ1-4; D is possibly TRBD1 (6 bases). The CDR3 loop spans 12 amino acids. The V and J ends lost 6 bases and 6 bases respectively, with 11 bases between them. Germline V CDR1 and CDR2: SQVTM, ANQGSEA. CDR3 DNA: TGCAGCGTCGGGACATCGGATGAAAAACTGTTTTTT. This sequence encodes CSVGTSDEKLFF.

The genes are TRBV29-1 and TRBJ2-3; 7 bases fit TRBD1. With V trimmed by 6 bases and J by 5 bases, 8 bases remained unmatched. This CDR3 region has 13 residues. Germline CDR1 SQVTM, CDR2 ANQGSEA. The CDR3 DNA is TGCAGCGTCGGTACAGGGGCGGGAGATACGCAGTATTTT. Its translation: CSVGTGAGDTQYF.

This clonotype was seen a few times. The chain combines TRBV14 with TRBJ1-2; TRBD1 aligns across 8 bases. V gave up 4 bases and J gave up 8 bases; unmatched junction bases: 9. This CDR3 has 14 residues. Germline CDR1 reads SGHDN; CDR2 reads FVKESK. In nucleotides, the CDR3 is TGTGCCAGCAGCCCTAGGACAGGGAAAAGGGGCTACACCTTC. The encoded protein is CASSPRTGKRGYTF.

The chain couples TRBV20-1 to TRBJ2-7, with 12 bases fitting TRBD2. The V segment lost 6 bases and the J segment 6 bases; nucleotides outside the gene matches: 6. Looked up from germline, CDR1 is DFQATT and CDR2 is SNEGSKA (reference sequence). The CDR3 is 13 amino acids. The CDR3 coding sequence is TGCAGTGCGGGTCCGGGACTAGCGGGCGAGCAGTACTTC. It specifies CSAGPGLAGEQYF.

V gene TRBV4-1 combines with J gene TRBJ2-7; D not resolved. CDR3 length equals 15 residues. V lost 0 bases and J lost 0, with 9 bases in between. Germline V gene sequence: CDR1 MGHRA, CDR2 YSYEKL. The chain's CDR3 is CASSQDRGNSYEQYF. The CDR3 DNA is TGCGCCAGCAGCCAAGATAGAGGCAACTCCTACGAGCAGTACTTC.

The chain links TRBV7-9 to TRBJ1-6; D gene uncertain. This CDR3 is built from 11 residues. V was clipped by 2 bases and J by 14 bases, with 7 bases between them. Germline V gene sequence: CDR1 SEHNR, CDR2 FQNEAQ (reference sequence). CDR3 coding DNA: TGTGCCAGCAGCTTACGCGGGGCCCTCCACTTT. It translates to CASSLRGALHF.

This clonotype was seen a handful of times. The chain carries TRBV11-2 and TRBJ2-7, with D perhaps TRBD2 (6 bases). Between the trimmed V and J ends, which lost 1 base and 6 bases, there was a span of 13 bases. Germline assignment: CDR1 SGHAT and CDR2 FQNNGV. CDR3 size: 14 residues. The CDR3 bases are TGTGCCAGCAGCTTAGGACTAGTAGCGACCGAGCAGTACTTC. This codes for CASSLGLVATEQYF.